Listed below are T cell receptor beta chains from one sample, sequenced in a study of CD8+CD57+ T cells in acquired aplastic anemia. One entry per CDR3 protein, called by TCRdb with MiXCR from the reads. The sample consists of roughly 500,000 distinct CDR3 sequences, more than 25% of them appearing once. The specimen sequenced was sorted CD4+, CD8+, or CD8+CD57+ T cells (not recorded which) from PBMCs. The receptors were gathered from a human donor with aplastic anemia. Both conserved end residues are part of each CDR3. The D gene is left open where the match is weak. Clone size is not always given. Where it is, it says once, few, many or a class for expanded clones.

abundance,v_gene,d_gene,j_gene,CDR3aa,CDR3nt
many,TRBV15,TRBD1,TRBJ1-1,CATSSLRDRGDTEAFF,TGTGCCACCAGCTCCCTCCGGGACAGGGGTGACACTGAAGCTTTCTTT
-,TRBV20-1,-,TRBJ1-5,CSARIQPQHF,TGCAGTGCTAGAATACAGCCCCAGCATTTT
few,TRBV6-1,-,TRBJ2-7,CASSEADGYEQYF,TGTGCCAGCAGTGAAGCTGACGGATACGAGCAGTACTTC
-,TRBV20-1,-,TRBJ2-7,CSAPDSPYEQYF,TGCAGTGCACCAGACAGCCCTTACGAGCAGTACTTC
-,TRBV6-1,-,TRBJ2-5,CASSTLDPRSAQYF,TGTGCCAGCAGTACCCTCGACCCAAGGTCGGCCCAGTACTTC
many,TRBV20-1,-,TRBJ1-1,CSARSAGWVTEAFF,TGCAGTGCTAGGAGCGCGGGGTGGGTCACTGAAGCTTTCTTT
many,TRBV20-1,-,TRBJ1-4,CSASRFGLPEVF,TGCAGTGCTAGTCGGTTCGGCCTTCCAGAGGTTTTT
-,TRBV11-2,-,TRBJ1-1,CASSLAISARPNTGAFF,TGTGCCAGCAGCTTAGCAATTTCAGCCAGGCCGAACACTGGAGCTTTCTTT
once,TRBV7-1,TRBD2,TRBJ2-4,CASSSLDGRQYLAKNIQYF,TGTGCCAGCAGCTCGCTCGACGGGAGGCAATATCTAGCCAAAAACATTCAGTACTTC
many,TRBV2,TRBD2,TRBJ2-4,CASSEREYDIQYF,TGTGCCAGCAGTGAGCGGGAGTATGACATTCAGTACTTC
many,TRBV2,-,TRBJ2-3,CASRISTDTQYF,TGTGCCAGCAGGATTAGCACAGATACGCAGTATTTT
many,TRBV24-1,TRBD1,TRBJ1-5,CATSDPGGGGQPQHF,TGTGCCACCAGTGACCCAGGGGGCGGTGGTCAGCCCCAGCATTTT
many,TRBV7-9,TRBD1,TRBJ1-6,CASSRYVGQGNSPLHF,TGTGCCAGCAGCAGATACGTGGGACAGGGTAATTCACCCCTCCACTTT
-,TRBV10-3,TRBD1,TRBJ1-6,CAISEETGENSPLHF,TGTGCCATCAGTGAAGAAACAGGGGAGAATTCACCCCTCCACTTT
-,TRBV2,-,TRBJ2-1,CASSVPGGRHYNEQFF,TGTGCCAGCAGTGTCCCTGGGGGGCGACATTACAATGAGCAGTTCTTC
-,TRBV5-6,-,TRBJ1-2,CASSTTYGQSFYGYTF,TGTGCCAGCAGCACAACCTATGGACAGTCGTTCTATGGCTACACCTTC
-,TRBV13,-,TRBJ1-3,CASSVLEGNTIYF,TGTGCCAGCAGCGTCCTAGAAGGAAACACCATATATTTT
many,TRBV29-1,-,TRBJ2-1,CSVESFALGHNEQFF,TGCAGCGTTGAATCGTTTGCTCTCGGGCACAATGAGCAGTTCTTC
many,TRBV2,-,TRBJ1-5,CASRMTTQGNQPQHF,TGTGCCAGCAGGATGACTACCCAGGGCAATCAGCCCCAGCATTTT
-,TRBV2,TRBD1,TRBJ1-3,CASSGGGADINTIYF,TGTGCCAGCTCAGGGGGCGGGGCAGACATTAACACCATATATTTT
-,TRBV25-1,-,TRBJ1-2,CASSAGNMGGRGYTF,TGTGCCAGCAGCGCCGGCAATATGGGGGGGCGAGGCTACACCTTC
many,TRBV19,TRBD2,TRBJ2-7,CASSTGTSGSREQYF,TGTGCCAGTAGCACTGGGACTAGCGGGAGTCGCGAGCAGTACTTC
many,TRBV7-9,-,TRBJ1-5,CASSFEDTANQPQHF,TGTGCCAGCAGCTTTGAGGACACTGCCAATCAGCCCCAGCATTTT
-,TRBV5-6,-,TRBJ1-6,CASSLDGPHNSPLHF,TGTGCCAGCAGCTTGGATGGTCCTCATAATTCACCCCTCCACTTT
-,TRBV6-1,TRBD1,TRBJ1-1,CASTTNNGQGTEAFF,TGTGCCAGCACCACAAACAATGGACAGGGCACTGAAGCTTTCTTT
many,TRBV7-2,-,TRBJ2-7,CASTFGQGLYEQYF,TGTGCCAGCACCTTTGGGCAGGGCCTCTACGAGCAGTACTTC
-,TRBV5-1,-,TRBJ2-5,CASSLRRGNQETQYF,TGCGCCAGCAGCTTGCGCCGGGGGAACCAAGAGACCCAGTACTTC
-,TRBV19,-,TRBJ2-7,CASSTRSYEQYF,TGTGCCAGTAGTACCAGATCCTACGAGCAGTACTTC
many,TRBV7-6,TRBD1,TRBJ2-7,CASSLVSGQGPYEQYF,TGTGCCAGCAGCTTAGTCTCGGGACAGGGCCCCTACGAGCAGTACTTC
many,TRBV20-1,-,TRBJ2-7,CSARARTLGYEQYF,TGCAGTGCTAGAGCGCGGACCCTGGGCTACGAGCAGTACTTC
-,TRBV3-1,TRBD1,TRBJ1-2,CASSQETGQNGYTF,TGTGCCAGCAGCCAAGAAACGGGACAGAATGGCTACACCTTC
many,TRBV7-2,-,TRBJ2-7,CASSPHGAGEQYF,TGTGCCAGCAGCCCCCATGGGGCTGGCGAGCAGTACTTC
-,TRBV30,-,TRBJ1-5,CAWSVGGFQPQHF,TGTGCCTGGAGTGTCGGGGGTTTTCAGCCCCAGCATTTT
many,TRBV19,TRBD1,TRBJ2-2,CASSRDRAGSGELFF,TGTGCCAGTAGCAGGGACAGGGCTGGTTCCGGGGAGCTGTTTTTT
-,TRBV19,-,TRBJ2-3,CASSKSGVTDTQYF,TGTGCCAGTAGTAAGTCGGGGGTGACAGATACGCAGTATTTT
few,TRBV10-3,-,TRBJ1-5,CASQTTPGPQPQHF,TGTGCCAGCCAAACGACACCAGGGCCCCAGCCCCAGCATTTT
-,TRBV11-2,-,TRBJ2-7,CASSARPLASGESHEQYF,TGTGCCAGCAGTGCTAGGCCTCTTGCTTCAGGGGAATCCCACGAGCAGTACTTC
-,TRBV10-3,TRBD1,TRBJ1-6,CANLRDRGRNSPLHF,TGTGCCAACCTCCGGGACAGGGGGCGGAATTCACCCCTCCACTTT
-,TRBV25-1,-,TRBJ2-1,CASSSRGGREHFF,TGTGCCAGCAGTTCCCGTGGGGGGCGGGAGCATTTCTTC
few,TRBV5-4,TRBD1,TRBJ1-6,CASSSGTGSSPLHF,TGTGCCAGCAGCTCCGGGACAGGGAGTTCACCCCTCCACTTT
-,TRBV15,TRBD2,TRBJ2-5,CATSRGRGGQHQETQYF,TGTGCCACCAGCAGAGGGCGGGGGGGACAGCACCAAGAGACCCAGTACTTC